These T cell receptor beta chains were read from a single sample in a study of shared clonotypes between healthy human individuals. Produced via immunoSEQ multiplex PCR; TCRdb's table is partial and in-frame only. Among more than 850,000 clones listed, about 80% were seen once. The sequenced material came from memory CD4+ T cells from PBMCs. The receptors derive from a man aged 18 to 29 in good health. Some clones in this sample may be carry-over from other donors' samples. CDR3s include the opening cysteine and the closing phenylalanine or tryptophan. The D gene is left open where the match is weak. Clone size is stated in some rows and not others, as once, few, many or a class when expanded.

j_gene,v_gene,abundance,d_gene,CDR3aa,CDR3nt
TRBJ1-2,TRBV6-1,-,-,CASSDISSGGYGYTF,TGTGCCAGCAGTGATATCTCCTCCGGCGGCTATGGCTACACCTTC
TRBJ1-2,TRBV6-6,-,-,CASSPGAANGYTF,TGTGCCAGCAGTCCGGGGGCGGCTAATGGCTACACCTTC
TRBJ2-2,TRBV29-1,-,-,CSVATHYTGELFF,TGCAGCGTGGCAACACATTACACCGGGGAGCTGTTTTTT
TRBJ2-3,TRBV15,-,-,CATSRDTDTQYF,TGTGCCACCAGCAGAGATACAGATACGCAGTATTTT
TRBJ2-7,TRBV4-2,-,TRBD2,CASSQGLAGGAYEQYF,TGTGCCAGCAGCCAAGGACTAGCGGGAGGAGCCTACGAGCAGTACTTC
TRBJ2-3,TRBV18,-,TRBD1,CASSPPGQGPDTQYF,TGTGCCAGCTCACCTCCGGGACAGGGTCCAGATACGCAGTATTTT
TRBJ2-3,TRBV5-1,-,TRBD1,CASSSGQGPDTQYF,TGCGCCAGCAGCTCGGGACAGGGCCCAGATACGCAGTATTTT
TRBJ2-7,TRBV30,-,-,CAWSGIDEQYF,TGTGCCTGGAGTGGAATAGACGAGCAGTACTTC
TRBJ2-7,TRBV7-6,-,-,CAQSGGVYYEQYF,TGTGCGCAGTCGGGCGGAGTCTACTACGAGCAGTACTTC
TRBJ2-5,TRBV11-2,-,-,CASTPWGGPQETQYF,TGTGCCAGCACCCCCTGGGGGGGCCCGCAAGAGACCCAGTACTTC
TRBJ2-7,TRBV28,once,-,CASGPYEQYF,TGTGCCAGCGGCCCCTACGAGCAGTACTTC
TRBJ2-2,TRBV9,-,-,CASSPRESGELFF,TGTGCCAGCAGCCCCCGGGAGTCCGGGGAGCTGTTTTTT
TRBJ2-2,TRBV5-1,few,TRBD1,CASNLQGDTGELFF,TGCGCCAGTAACCTGCAGGGGGACACCGGGGAGCTGTTTTTT